The 8 T cell receptor beta chains presented below share a single source sample, sequenced in a study of shared clonotypes between healthy human individuals (dated by TCRdb to 2019 to 2021). Libraries were built with the immunoSEQ multiplex PCR assay. Not all clones reach the TCRdb copy of this immuneACCESS table, which keeps in-frame sequences only. Checked studies attribute under half of the gap to unresolved V genes and leave the rest unexplained. The sample contains about 980,000 clones, 76% of them found a single time. The ten largest clonotypes hold approximately 1.5% of the sample. Material for sequencing was memory CD4+ T cells sorted from blood. The cell subset or site label, read with the paper, signifies: CD45RA-negative fraction. Receptors originate from a man in his late teens or twenties in good health.

J is TRBJ2-1 and V is TRBV10-3, with D possibly called TRBD1 or TRBD2 (6 bases each). The CDR3 sequence is 15 residues long. Germline V gene lookup returns CDR1 ENHRY and CDR2 SYGVKD. The germline V and J ends were trimmed by 3 bases and 9 bases, with 18 bases remaining between them. The CDR3 DNA sequence: TGTGCCATCAGTGAATCACAGGGTGTGGGGGGTGAGCAGTTCTTC. Encoded protein: CAISESQGVGGEQFF.

This chain connects TRBV7-9 to TRBJ1-4; D gene uncertain. CDR1 is SEHNR, CDR2 FQNEAQ, per germline (reference sequence). V lost 5 bases, J lost 4 bases, and 11 bases lay in between. The CDR3 extends over 14 amino acids. CDR3 in amino acids: CASSVPALNEKLFF. CDR3 DNA: TGTGCCAGCAGCGTTCCGGCCCTTAATGAAAAACTGTTTTTT.

V is TRBV10-3 and J is TRBJ2-1; D uncertain. The CDR3 consists of 15 residues. Germline CDR1 reads ENHRY; CDR2 reads SYGVKD. Trimming took 6 bases from V and 0 from J, leaving 12 bases between them. CDR3 in DNA: TGTGCCATCAGCTTAGCCTCCTCCTCCTACAATGAGCAGTTCTTC. Protein sequence: CAISLASSSYNEQFF.

The chain couples TRBV5-1 to TRBJ2-4, with D perhaps matching TRBD2 (5 bases). V lost 1 base and J lost 1, with 15 bases in between. Germline CDR1 reads SGHRS; CDR2 reads YFSETQ. The CDR3 is 17 amino acids. CDR3: CASSLTAGPVAKNIQYF. The CDR3 bases are TGCGCCAGCAGCTTGACCGCGGGTCCAGTCGCCAAAAACATTCAGTACTTC.

This rearrangement joins TRBV25-1 to TRBJ2-1; D not resolved. This CDR3 contains 14 residues. In germline, CDR1 is MGHDK, CDR2 SYGVNS. V was pared by 5 bases and J by 5 bases, with 13 bases between. CDR3 sequence: CASSPAGTHNEQFF. CDR3 DNA: TGTGCCAGCAGTCCGGCAGGAACTCACAATGAGCAGTTCTTC.

This clone was detected only a few times. The rearrangement joins TRBV6-1 to TRBJ1-1; D not certain. The V and J ends lost 6 bases and 1 base respectively, with 12 bases between them. The CDR3 sequence is 14 residues long. The germline CDR1 and CDR2 sequences are MNHNS and SASEGT. Here the CDR3 DNA reads TGTGCCAGCAGGAAGGACCCGTGGAACACTGAAGCTTTCTTT. Translating it yields CASRKDPWNTEAFF.

Remarks on this clone: Distinct nucleotide sequences in the sample also encode this CDR3. This chain joins TRBV5-1 and TRBJ2-5, with D maybe TRBD1 (5 bases). The CDR3 loop spans 13 amino acids. Trimming took off 0 bases at V and 4 bases at J, with 7 bases between the two ends. Germline CDR1 and CDR2: SGHRS and YFSETQ. The CDR3 protein is CASSLGGRETQYF. CDR3 nucleotides: TGCGCCAGCAGCTTGGGGGGCCGAGAGACCCAGTACTTC.

The chain has TRBV19 and TRBJ1-5; D gene unclear. This CDR3 comprises 15 residues. The V and J ends lost 5 bases and 6 bases respectively, with 17 bases between them. The germline gives CDR1 LNHDA, CDR2 SQIVND (reference sequence). CDR3 sequence: CASSRWARAGQPQHF. CDR3 nucleotide sequence: TGTGCCAGTAGTCGGTGGGCTAGAGCCGGTCAGCCCCAGCATTTT.